The rows below give T cell receptor beta chains drawn from one sample of a study of immune heterogeneity within non-small cell lung tumors. MiXCR, run by TCRdb on the multiplex PCR reads, gives a single entry per CDR3 protein. Seen here are thousands of distinct CDR3 sequences, roughly 21% observed once, and the top ten hold nearly 15%. Sequenced input: lung tumor tissue. The receptors were sampled from a man aged 60 to 69 with non-small cell lung cancer. Each CDR3 is given with its conserved first and last residue. Each record gives: V gene, J gene, CDR3 protein.

v_gene: TRBV24-1; j_gene: TRBJ2-3; CDR3aa: CATSDPSGYSTDTQYF
v_gene: TRBV15; j_gene: TRBJ1-3; CDR3aa: CATLGSDSGNTIYF
v_gene: TRBV7-8; j_gene: TRBJ1-1; CDR3aa: CASSLFLGTEAFF
v_gene: TRBV3-1; j_gene: TRBJ1-6; CDR3aa: CASSQAWGYNSPLHF
v_gene: TRBV12-3/TRBV12-4; j_gene: TRBJ2-7; CDR3aa: CASSFTAESEQYF
v_gene: TRBV7-3; j_gene: TRBJ2-5; CDR3aa: CASSRDTQETQYF
v_gene: TRBV3-1; j_gene: TRBJ1-1; CDR3aa: CASSQARSVAFF
v_gene: TRBV5-1; j_gene: TRBJ2-3; CDR3aa: CASGWEPSTDTQYF
v_gene: TRBV11-2; j_gene: TRBJ2-2; CDR3aa: CASSITMNTGELFF
v_gene: TRBV3-1; j_gene: TRBJ2-5; CDR3aa: CASSRNQETQYF
v_gene: TRBV9; j_gene: TRBJ1-3; CDR3aa: CASSVAWGATGNTIYF
v_gene: TRBV20-1; j_gene: TRBJ2-3; CDR3aa: CSAPPTASGGGDTQYF
v_gene: TRBV28; j_gene: TRBJ2-3; CDR3aa: CASSPPLNTQYF
v_gene: TRBV12-3/TRBV12-4; j_gene: TRBJ1-5; CDR3aa: CASSYRGNQPQHF